This T cell receptor beta chain was identified during a study of naive and memory T cell subsets. Study-level findings and limits: Diversity fell and Gini index rose from naive through CM, EM, EMRA. Expression changes during T cell differentiation may affect RNA-based TCR counts.

Details on this clonotype: Its antigen is as yet unknown.

Germline loops: CDR1 MNHEY, CDR2 SVGEGT. V was shortened by 2 bases and J by 5 bases, with 19 bases between the two germline ends. CDR3 size: 17 residues. Two oligonucleotides, mixed equimolar, formed the beta constant-region primer covering TRBC1 and TRBC2. TCRdb ran MiXCR on the UMI-ligation and nested PCR reads and lists one entry per CDR3 protein. The repertoire holds roughly 31,000 distinct CDR3 sequences, with around 10% as singletons. Sequencing was done on a sample of effector memory CD4+ T cells from blood. The subset is: effector memory, CD45RA- CD27-. The rearrangement links TRBV6-2 or TRBV6-3 to TRBJ1-5, with D perhaps TRBD1 (6 bases). The sequence came from a human donor in good health. CDR3 residues: CASSYRRQESAHQPQHF. The CDR3 nucleotides are TGTGCCAGCAGTTACCGTCGACAGGAAAGCGCCCATCAGCCCCAGCATTTT.